This T cell receptor (beta chain) was recovered during a study of cytomegalovirus exposure and HLA in healthy donors. Whole-study findings and limits: Listed as cytomegalovirus-associated were roughly 180 TCR beta chains. Rare TCR sequences dominated, though some public TCRs recurred in many donors.

Only one count was recorded for this clone. Its antigen is not identified. The CDR3 runs 13 residues. The germline V gene encodes CDR1 SGDLS and CDR2 YYNGEE. Trimming took 3 bases from V and 2 from J, leaving 7 bases between them. The assay was immunoSEQ multiplex PCR, and TCRdb's table has in-frame clones only and misses some. Of more than 95,000 clones listed, roughly 95% are singletons. The sequence came from a man aged 18 to 35 in good health and CMV-seronegative. Material: PBMCs. The chain recombines TRBV9 with TRBJ2-3; a weak D match, TRBD1 (5 bases). The CDR3 reads CASSADITDTQYF. The CDR3 DNA reads as TGTGCCAGCAGCGCGGACATCACAGATACGCAGTATTTT. Supplemented by reference TRBV9 and TRBJ2-3, the full variable domain reads DSGVTQTPKHLITATGQRVTLRCSPRSGDLSVYWYQQSLDQGLQFLIQYYNGEERAKGNILERFSAQQFPDLHSELNLSSLELGDSALYFCASSADITDTQYFGPGTRLTVL.